This T cell receptor (beta chain) was found in a study of control samples from healthy donors and cancer patients. Some clones are missing from TCRdb's copy, which holds only in-frame ones; the method was immunoSEQ multiplex PCR. The sample shows some 130,000 clones, about 90% of them seen only once. With 0 bases removed from V and 8 bases from J, the gap between germline ends came to 19 bases. The CDR3 length is 16 residues. In germline, CDR1 is MNHEY, CDR2 SVGAGI. The chain combines TRBV6-5 with TRBJ1-2; D is unresolved. The source is a woman in her forties or fifties in good health. Sequencing was done on a sample of blood. The CDR3: CASSYSTVGGGRGYTF. The DNA for the CDR3 is TGTGCCAGCAGTTACTCGACGGTTGGCGGAGGAAGAGGCTACACCTTC.